This T cell receptor beta chain was sequenced during a study of T cells in Graves' hyperthyroidism and ophthalmopathy. The overall study: Once the initial diagnosis was made, peripheral blood was obtained before any treatment.

Researchers amplified the TCR beta CDR3 regions from RNA transcripts. Initially, a first-round RT-PCR of the TCR CDR3 employed the HTBI primer set. TCRdb re-analysed the multiplex PCR reads in MiXCR, keeping a single row per CDR3 protein. Of over 350,000 distinct CDR3 sequences detected, 11% to 15% appear once; the ten largest clones hold around 27%. Study results and caveats: Most clonotypes expanded in the thyroid (above 0.001) were also present in blood.

V was shortened by 3 bases and J by 0 bases, with 6 bases between the two germline ends. CDR3 length: 14 residues. Germline V gene sequence: CDR1 SGHDN, CDR2 FVKESK. Lactation, pregnancy, other autoimmune disease or uncontrolled infection led to exclusion of patients. Fresh peripheral blood, 10 ml, was the source of the PBMCs. Comment on this clonotype: As yet, its antigen is unknown.

This chain joins TRBV14 and TRBJ2-4, with D unclear. The sample taken for sequencing was blood. The clonotype comes from a man aged 50 or older with Graves' ophthalmopathy. This CDR3 is CASSQDLAKNIQYF. In DNA, the CDR3 is TGTGCCAGCAGCCAGGATCTAGCCAAAAACATTCAGTACTTC.